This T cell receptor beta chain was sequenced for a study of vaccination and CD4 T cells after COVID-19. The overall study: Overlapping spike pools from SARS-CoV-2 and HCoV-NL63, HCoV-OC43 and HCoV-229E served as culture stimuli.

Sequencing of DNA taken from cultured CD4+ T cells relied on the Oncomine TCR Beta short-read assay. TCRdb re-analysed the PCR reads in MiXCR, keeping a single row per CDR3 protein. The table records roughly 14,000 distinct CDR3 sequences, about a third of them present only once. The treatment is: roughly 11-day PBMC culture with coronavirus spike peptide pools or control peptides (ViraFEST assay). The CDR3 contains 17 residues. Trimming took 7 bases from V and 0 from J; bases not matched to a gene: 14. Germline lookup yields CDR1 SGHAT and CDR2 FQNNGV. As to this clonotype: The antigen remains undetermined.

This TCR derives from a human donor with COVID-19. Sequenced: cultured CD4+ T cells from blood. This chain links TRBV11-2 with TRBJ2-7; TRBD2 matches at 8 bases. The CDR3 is CASIPVLPGGGSYEQYF. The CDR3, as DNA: TGTGCCAGCATCCCGGTACTTCCGGGGGGGGGCTCCTACGAGCAGTACTTC.